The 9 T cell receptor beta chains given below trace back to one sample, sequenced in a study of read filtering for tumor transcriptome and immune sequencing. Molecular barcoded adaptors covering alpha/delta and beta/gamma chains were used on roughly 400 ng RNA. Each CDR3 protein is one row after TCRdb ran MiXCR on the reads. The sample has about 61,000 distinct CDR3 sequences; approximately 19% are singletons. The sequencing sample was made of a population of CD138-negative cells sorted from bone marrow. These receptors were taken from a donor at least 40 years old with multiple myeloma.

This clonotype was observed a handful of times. The CDR3 loop is CASTASGGYNEQFF. The CDR3 DNA is TGTGCCAGCACGGCTAGCGGGGGTTACAATGAGCAGTTCTTC. The chain combines TRBV12-3 or TRBV12-4 with TRBJ2-1, with 10 bases fitting TRBD2. The CDR3 contains 14 residues. V dropped 7 bases and J dropped 4; count of bases not matched to a gene: 4.

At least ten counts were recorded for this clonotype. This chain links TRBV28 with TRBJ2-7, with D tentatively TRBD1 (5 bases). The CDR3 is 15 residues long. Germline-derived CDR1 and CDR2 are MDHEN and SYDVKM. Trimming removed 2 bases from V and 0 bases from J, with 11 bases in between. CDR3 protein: CASSLPQGTSYEQYF. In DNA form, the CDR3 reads TGTGCCAGCAGTTTACCCCAGGGCACCTCCTACGAGCAGTACTTC.

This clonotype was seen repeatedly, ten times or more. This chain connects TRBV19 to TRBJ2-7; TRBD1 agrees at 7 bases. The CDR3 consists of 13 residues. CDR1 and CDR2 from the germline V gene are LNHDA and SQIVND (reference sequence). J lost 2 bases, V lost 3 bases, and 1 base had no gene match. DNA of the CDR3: TGTGCCAGTAGTATCGGACAGGCCTACGAGCAGTACTTC. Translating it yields CASSIGQAYEQYF. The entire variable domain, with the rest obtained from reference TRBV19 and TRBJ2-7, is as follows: DGGITQSPKYLFRKEGQNVTLSCEQNLNHDAMYWYRQDPGQGLRLIYYSQIVNDFQKGDIAEGYSVSREKKESFPLTVTSAQKNPTAFYLCASSIGQAYEQYFGPGTRLTVT.

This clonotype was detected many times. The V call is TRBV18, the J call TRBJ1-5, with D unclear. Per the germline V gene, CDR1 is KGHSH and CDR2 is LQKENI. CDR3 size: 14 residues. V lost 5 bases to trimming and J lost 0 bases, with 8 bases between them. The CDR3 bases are TGTGCCAGCTCAACTCAAAATAGCAATCAGCCCCAGCATTTT. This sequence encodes CASSTQNSNQPQHF.

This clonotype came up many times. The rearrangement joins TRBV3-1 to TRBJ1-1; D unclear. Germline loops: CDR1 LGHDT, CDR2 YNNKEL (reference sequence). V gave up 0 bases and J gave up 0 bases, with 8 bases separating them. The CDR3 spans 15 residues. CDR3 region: CASSQEVRVNTEAFF. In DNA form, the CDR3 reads TGTGCCAGCAGCCAAGAGGTTAGGGTGAACACTGAAGCTTTCTTT.

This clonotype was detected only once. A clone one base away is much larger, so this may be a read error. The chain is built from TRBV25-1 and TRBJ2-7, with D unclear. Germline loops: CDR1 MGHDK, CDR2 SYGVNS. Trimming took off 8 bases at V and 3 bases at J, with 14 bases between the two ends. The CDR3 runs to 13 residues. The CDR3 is CASGGSFDYEQYF. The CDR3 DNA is TGTGCCAGCGGTGGCAGCTTTGACTACGAGCAGTACTTC.

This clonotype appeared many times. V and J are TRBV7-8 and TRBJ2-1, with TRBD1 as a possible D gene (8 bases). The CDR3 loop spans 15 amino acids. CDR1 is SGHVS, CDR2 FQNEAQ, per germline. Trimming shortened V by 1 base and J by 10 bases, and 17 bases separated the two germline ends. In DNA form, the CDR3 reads TGTGCCAGCAGCTTAGGTACAGGGGGGGCCGTAGAGCAGTTCTTC. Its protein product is CASSLGTGGAVEQFF.

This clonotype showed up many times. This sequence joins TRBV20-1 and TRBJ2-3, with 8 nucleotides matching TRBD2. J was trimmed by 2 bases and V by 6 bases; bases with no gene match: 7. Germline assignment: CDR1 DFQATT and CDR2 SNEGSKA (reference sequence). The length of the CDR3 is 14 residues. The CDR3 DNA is TGCAGTGCAGCTGGACTAGCAGCCACAGATACGCAGTATTTT. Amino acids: CSAAGLAATDTQYF.

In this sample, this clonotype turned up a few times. CDR3 amino acids: CASSQGVSMNTEAFF. The DNA for the CDR3 is TGTGCCAGCAGCCAAGGGGTCAGTATGAACACTGAAGCTTTCTTT. The rearrangement links TRBV4-2 to TRBJ1-1; D unclear. V was trimmed by 1 base and J by 0 bases, leaving 9 bases between them. This CDR3 spans 15 amino acids. CDR1 is LGHNA and CDR2 is YNFKEQ in the germline V gene.